Shown below are 20 T cell receptor beta chains from a single sample sequenced in a study of human T cells and chemical hapten exposure. Time point defined: healthy volunteer bleed at 2 weeks. Total RNA extraction was carried out from unfractionated whole blood. MiXCR was run by TCRdb on the RACE reads, yielding one entry per CDR3 protein. This sample has about 45,000 distinct CDR3 sequences, with roughly 4.1% found just once. Sequencing was performed on whole blood. All receptors come from a human donor in good health. Some clones in this sample may be carry-over from other donors' samples.

This clonotype appeared many times. The chain combines TRBV5-1 with TRBJ2-5; D is tentatively TRBD1 or TRBD2 (5 bases each). There are 16 residues in the CDR3. Germline lookup yields CDR1 SGHRS and CDR2 YFSETQ. Deletions cut 3 bases from V and 4 bases from J, with 19 bases between. CDR3 residues: CASSSDGAAERETQYF. CDR3 DNA: TGCGCCAGCAGCTCTGACGGGGCCGCGGAACGAGAGACCCAGTACTTC. The full variable domain, completed using reference TRBV5-1 and TRBJ2-5, is KAGVTQTPRYLIKTRGQQVTLSCSPISGHRSVSWYQQTPGQGLQFLFEYFSETQRNKGNFPGRFSGRQFSNSRSEMNVSTLELGDSALYLCASSSDGAAERETQYFGPGTRLLVL.

This clonotype was seen repeatedly, ten times or more. The chain recombines TRBV5-1 with TRBJ1-1; D gene unclear. V gave up 4 bases and J gave up 0 bases, with 13 bases separating them. CDR1 and CDR2 (germline): SGHRS, YFSETQ. The length of the CDR3 is 15 residues. CDR3 amino acids: CASSRRGELNTEAFF. CDR3 DNA sequence: TGCGCCAGCAGCCGCCGCGGGGAACTGAACACTGAAGCTTTCTTT.

This clonotype has a handful of counts. This chain uses TRBV28 with TRBJ1-6, with TRBD1 matching 9 bases. In germline, CDR1 is MDHEN, CDR2 SYDVKM. The CDR3 runs 14 residues. The V gene end was trimmed by 6 bases and the J gene end by 7 bases; junction bases not matched to a gene: 4. The CDR3 protein is CASRRGQGNSPLHF. DNA of the CDR3: TGTGCCAGCAGACGCGGACAGGGGAATTCACCCCTCCACTTT.

Of note for this clonotype: This clone may be a read error of a much larger clone one base away. DNA of the CDR3: TGTGACAGCAGTTTAAGCTACCGGACTAGCGGGAATCCTGAGCAGTTCTTC. This sequence encodes CDSSLSYRTSGNPEQFF. The chain employs TRBV28 and TRBJ2-1, with 12 bases fitting TRBD2. Per germline, CDR1 MDHEN and CDR2 SYDVKM. The CDR3 runs to 17 residues. The full variable domain, in which reference TRBV28 and TRBJ2-1 provide the parts outside the CDR3, is DVKVTQSSRYLVKRTGEKVFLECVQDMDHENMFWYRQDPGLGLRLIYFSYDVKMKEKGDIPEGYSVSREKKERFSLILESASTNQTSMYLCDSSLSYRTSGNPEQFFGPGTRLTVL.

There are a few counts of this clonotype. V is TRBV10-3 and J is TRBJ2-7; D call uncertain. The germline V gene encodes CDR1 ENHRY and CDR2 SYGVKD. This CDR3 has 11 residues. Trimming removed 6 bases at V and 2 bases at J, with 5 bases between. DNA of the CDR3: TGTGCCATCAGGGACCCCTACGAGCAGTACTTC. Translated, it gives CAIRDPYEQYF.

This clonotype was observed at least ten times. V gene TRBV4-1 combines with J gene TRBJ1-5; D is possibly TRBD1 (5 bases). The germline V gene has CDR1 MGHRA and CDR2 YSYEKL. The CDR3 totals 16 residues. With 4 bases removed from V and 0 bases from J, the gap between germline ends came to 13 bases. The CDR3 sequence: CASSRGGSYSNQPQHF. For the CDR3, the DNA is TGCGCCAGCAGCCGTGGGGGATCTTATAGCAATCAGCCCCAGCATTTT.

This clonotype came up many times. The rearrangement links TRBV18 to TRBJ1-5, with D uncertain. Trimming removed 2 bases at V and 0 bases at J, with 8 bases between. Germline CDR1 and CDR2: KGHSH and LQKENI. The CDR3 runs 15 residues. The CDR3 DNA sequence: TGTGCCAGCTCACCAAAGGGCTATAGCAATCAGCCCCAGCATTTT. It yields the protein CASSPKGYSNQPQHF.

This clonotype was seen ten or more times. V and J are TRBV30 and TRBJ2-7; D gene uncertain. The CDR3 has 14 amino acids. V dropped 2 bases and J dropped 1 base, with 12 bases sitting between them. In germline, CDR1 is GTSNPN, CDR2 SVGIG (reference sequence). The CDR3 DNA sequence: TGTGCCTGGAGTTTCGGGCCCGGATCCTACGAGCAGTACTTC. As protein: CAWSFGPGSYEQYF.

The rearrangement uses TRBV28 and TRBJ2-3; 12 positions match TRBD2. Germline values: CDR1 MDHEN, CDR2 SYDVKM. The V and J ends lost 6 bases and 6 bases, in that order; junction bases with no gene match: 13. The CDR3 is made up of 17 amino acids. The CDR3 coding sequence is TGTGCCAGCAGATATACGGGGCTAGCGGGAGGGCCTGATACGCAGTATTTT. Translation: CASRYTGLAGGPDTQYF.

Many counts were recorded for this clonotype. The V call is TRBV18, the J call TRBJ2-3; 10 bases are shared with TRBD1. Germline assignment: CDR1 KGHSH and CDR2 LQKENI. The ends lost 6 bases at V and 4 bases at J; junction bases unmatched: 7. CDR3 size: 15 residues. CDR3 sequence reads: CASSGGQGLSDTQYF. In DNA, the CDR3 is TGTGCCAGCTCCGGGGGACAGGGGCTGTCAGATACGCAGTATTTT.

This clonotype was observed at least ten times. The V gene is TRBV5-1, the J gene TRBJ2-1, with 9 bases identical to TRBD2. Germline values: CDR1 SGHRS, CDR2 YFSETQ. This CDR3 has 18 residues. The ends lost 2 bases at V and 3 bases at J; junction bases unmatched: 12. The CDR3 sequence is CASSFNSAGGPYYNEQFF. The CDR3, as DNA: TGCGCCAGCAGCTTTAACTCAGCGGGAGGCCCGTACTACAATGAGCAGTTCTTC.

The table lists this clonotype with a few counts. The chain recombines TRBV7-9 with TRBJ2-1; 7 nucleotides line up with TRBD1. The V segment lost 3 bases and the J segment 5 bases; nucleotides outside the gene matches: 7. Germline CDR1 SEHNR, CDR2 FQNEAQ (reference sequence). This CDR3 has 15 residues. CDR3 sequence reads: CASSLIQGRNNEQFF. Here the CDR3 DNA reads TGTGCCAGCAGCTTGATACAGGGGCGAAACAATGAGCAGTTCTTC.

The V and J genes are TRBV5-1 and TRBJ1-1; TRBD1 matches at 11 bases. Germline CDR1 SGHRS, CDR2 YFSETQ. V lost 3 bases, J lost 0 bases, and 1 base stayed unmatched. The CDR3 is made up of 15 amino acids. The CDR3 loop reads CASSWTGGMNTEAFF. The CDR3, as DNA: TGCGCCAGCAGCTGGACAGGGGGCATGAACACTGAAGCTTTCTTT.

This clonotype was counted many times. The V call is TRBV6-1, the J call TRBJ1-1, with D possibly matching TRBD1 (5 bases). This CDR3 comprises 11 residues. Trimming removed 4 bases at V and 10 bases at J, with 10 bases between. The germline V gene encodes CDR1 MNHNS and CDR2 SASEGT. The CDR3 protein is CASSAGAGAFF. The CDR3, as DNA: TGTGCCAGCAGTGCCGGGGCTGGAGCTTTCTTT.

This clonotype turned up a few times. The rearrangement links TRBV12-3 or TRBV12-4 to TRBJ2-2, with D unresolved. Trimming took off 4 bases at V and 4 bases at J, with 13 bases between the two ends. CDR3 length: 15 amino acids. The CDR3 loop reads CASSYKKGGTGELFF. The CDR3 region has the DNA TGTGCCAGCAGTTATAAAAAGGGCGGCACCGGGGAGCTGTTTTTT.

This clonotype has ten or more counts. V and J are TRBV4-1 and TRBJ2-7; D might be TRBD2 (6 bases). The germline CDR1 and CDR2 sequences are MGHRA and YSYEKL. The CDR3 totals 14 residues. The germline V and J ends were trimmed by 5 bases and 0 bases, with 11 bases remaining between them. The CDR3: CASSAGRFSYEQYF. DNA of the CDR3: TGCGCCAGCAGCGCGGGACGGTTCTCCTACGAGCAGTACTTC.

V is TRBV7-2 and J is TRBJ1-1; D possibly corresponds to TRBD1 (5 bases). Trimming pared 0 bases from V and 0 bases from J, leaving 8 bases between. There are 15 residues in the CDR3. From germline, CDR1 is SGHTA and CDR2 FQGNSA. CDR3 coding DNA: TGTGCCAGCAGCTTAGCGTCACAGGTGAACACTGAAGCTTTCTTT. Its protein product is CASSLASQVNTEAFF.

This clonotype has at least ten counts. The chain has TRBV28 and TRBJ2-7, with 9 bases that match TRBD2. The CDR3 covers 15 residues. Germline V lookup: CDR1 MDHEN, CDR2 SYDVKM. Germline trimming cut 2 bases from V and 6 bases from J; bases unmatched to any gene: 8. CDR3 nucleotide sequence: TGTGCCAGCAGTTTAGCGGGAGGGCCTCAGAGCGAGCAGTACTTC. This translates into CASSLAGGPQSEQYF.

The CDR3 nucleotides are TGTGCCAGCGGACAGGCTACAGATACGCAGTATTTT. This translates into CASGQATDTQYF. V gene TRBV28 combines with J gene TRBJ2-3; 7 nucleotides line up with TRBD1. The CDR3 runs to 12 residues. Germline CDR1 is MDHEN and CDR2 is SYDVKM. With V trimmed by 8 bases and J by 3 bases, 2 bases remained unmatched. Full variable domain (rest looked up from reference TRBV28 and TRBJ2-3): DVKVTQSSRYLVKRTGEKVFLECVQDMDHENMFWYRQDPGLGLRLIYFSYDVKMKEKGDIPEGYSVSREKKERFSLILESASTNQTSMYLCASGQATDTQYFGPGTRLTVL.

This clonotype appeared many times. This chain links TRBV7-9 with TRBJ2-5; 7 bases are a match to TRBD2. Germline values: CDR1 SEHNR, CDR2 FQNEAQ (reference sequence). CDR3 length: 15 residues. With V trimmed by 1 base and J by 5 bases, 7 bases remained unmatched. In DNA, the CDR3 is TGTGCCAGCAGCTTAGGTGCGGGAGCCCGTGAGACCCAGTACTTC. This sequence encodes CASSLGAGARETQYF.